What follows describes a single T cell receptor beta chain. Its antigen has not been determined. Base qualities were left out, and no much larger clone turns up one base away. This entry is derived from a study of T cells in narcolepsy (dated by TCRdb to the late 2010s). Broadly, across the study: Patients with narcolepsy type 1 or type 2 (NT1, NT2) were enrolled in the study together with healthy control donors. The study used TCR Vbeta sequencing to track clonotypes in blood and CSF while looking for autoreactive T cells in narcolepsy patients that target self-antigens of hypocretin neurons (hypocretin, TRIB2). General findings and caveats noted by the study authors: Patients and controls had similar numbers of sequenced blood memory CD4+ clonotypes, with averages of around 40,000 in patients and 33,354 in controls. No sequences matching autoreactive T cell clones were contained in some blood memory CD4+ repertoires from patients and controls. In plots comparing CSF and blood CD4+ T cell clonotypes from the same patient, HCRT-specific and TRIB2-specific autoreactive clonotypes were highlighted. Autoreactive clonotypes were reported to be detected serially in the blood of the same patients and of different patients, but not in the blood of healthy controls.

Libraries were prepared through the immunoSEQ multiplex PCR assay. The immuneACCESS repertoire file appears here via TCRdb, limited to in-frame rearrangements. These files lack a portion of the clones; in checked studies, under half of the deficit traces to unresolved V genes, and the cause of the others is not known. For this sample the table gives 35,000 to 40,000 clones, of which around 85% were detected only once. About 1.6% of the sample lies in the top ten. For TCR Vbeta sequencing, memory CD4+ T cells were sorted ex vivo from the peripheral blood of both healthy controls and narcolepsy patients. This TCR came from a human donor with narcolepsy. The sample taken for sequencing was CD45RA- memory CD4+ T cells from PBMCs. What the cell subset or site label conveys for this sample: memory T cells sorted ex vivo from peripheral blood.

The CDR3 is CASSPGLTDTQYF. The DNA sequence follows: TGCGCCAGCAGCCCGGGACTGACAGATACGCAGTATTTT. The rearranged segments are TRBV4-3 and TRBJ2-3; the D gene is perhaps TRBD2, from 6 matching bases. V and J are truncated by 4 bases and 3 bases respectively, leaving an intervening sequence of 8 bases. The CDR3 has 13 amino acids, counting the end cysteine and phenylalanine. CDR3 DNA only is kept here, 39 bases in frame from base 1. The germline V gene sets CDR1 to LGHNA and CDR2 to YSLEER.